This note documents a single T cell receptor beta chain sequence. This record belongs to a study of blood T cell repertoires in COVID-19. Turning to the study itself: Italy, Spain and the United States were the sources of the convalescent and acute COVID-19 samples. The analysed material was cDNA or gDNA that came from T cells, B-cell-depleted T cells, or PBMCs.

In the original workflow: Nucleated cell number was recorded as an estimate derived from reference gene primer amplification. The table came from immunoSEQ multiplex PCR; TCRdb's copy has only in-frame clones and leaves some out. The D gene and trimming were derived from the DNA, and the V and J assignments and clone size from that table. The sample consists of some 150,000 clones, approximately 86% of them appearing once. The CDR3 covers 18 residues. Germline V gives CDR1 LGHNA, CDR2 YSLEER. V was shortened by 0 bases and J by 0 bases, with 16 bases between the two germline ends. The chain combines TRBV4-3 with TRBJ2-3; a weak D match, TRBD2 (5 bases). This sequence was found in an older woman with active or convalescent COVID-19. Material: peripheral blood. The CDR3 loop reads CASSQEPLARPSTDTQYF. The CDR3 DNA reads TGCGCCAGCAGCCAAGAGCCCCTAGCAAGGCCTAGCACAGATACGCAGTATTTT.